This TCR beta chain was identified during a study of T cell responses to AZD1222 COVID-19 vaccine (dated by TCRdb to about 2021). Turning to the overall study: AZD1222 recipients given second doses at about 4 weeks or at about 12 weeks were pooled, since spike-specific TCR depth and breadth were not found to differ between the two schedules. A total of over 230 trial participants underwent TCR sequencing, of whom 200 to 220 received two doses of AZD1222 and around 25 received two doses of the MenACWY control vaccine. Trial participants were enrolled by age into 18-55, 56-69 and 70-plus year subgroups, with roughly 160, 29 and 62 TCR-sequenced participants respectively. Summary of the overall study and its limitations: After two AZD1222 doses, spike-specific TCR breadth and depth were significantly higher than at day 0 and than in MenACWY recipients. Reportedly, almost half of the unique spike-specific TCRs recognized epitopes lying outside the regions that are mutated in the B.1.351 and B.1.1.7 variants. Participants were mostly white British and included more females than males, and it was suggested by the authors that clonal diversity may have been underestimated. Conclusions about previously exposed vaccinees are limited because only six or seven AZD1222 recipients were SARS-CoV-2 seropositive at baseline. No day 14 peak-response samples were available, so repertoires were characterized only after the peak T cell response. CD4 TCRs associated with the vaccine covered the entire spike protein, and the dominant responses were in regions 160-218 and 743-854. The 56-69-year group was small, and its depth increase did not reach significance, likely because of low power.

The CDR3 regions of human TCRbeta chains were subjected to immunosequencing. The study's processing was this. Repertoire TCRs were checked for matches against a reference library of SARS-CoV-2-specific TCRs that had been generated using the MIRA antigen-specificity platform. Breadth was defined as the fraction of unique TCRs that were SARS-CoV-2-associated. Depth was defined as the fraction of total T cells that were SARS-CoV-2-associated. Using the MIRA data, every spike-specific TCR was mapped to the spike region that the TCR reacted to and assigned to either a CD4 or a CD8 class. Log10-transformed breadth and depth values were compared by one-way ANOVA with Sidak's multiple comparisons tests. This is the immuneACCESS table as TCRdb keeps it, with only in-frame sequences that have V and J called. A part of the clones is gone; compared with another copy, unresolved V genes explain less than half, and the rest is unexplained. V and J calls and clone size are as listed in that table; D and trimming were resolved from the DNA. For this sample there are approximately 130,000 clones; roughly 89% appear just once. The ten largest account for about 29% of the sample.

For CDR1 and CDR2, the germline V gene lists ENHRY and SYGVKD. From cysteine to phenylalanine, the CDR3 is 15 amino acids long. CDR3 DNA only is kept here, 45 bases in frame from base 1. V is reduced by 2 bases and J by 1 base, leaving a spacing of 9 bases between them. In the paper's terms, the time point label means: baseline before first vaccination. The vaccinee samples were drawn from two UK trials, COV001 and COV002, one of which was a single-blind randomized controlled phase 2/3 trial testing AZD1222 (ChAdOx1 nCoV-19) in healthy adults. For TCRbeta chain sequencing, PBMC samples from trial participants were taken at day 0 and at day 28 after the second dose. Comments on this clone: Its antigen has not been determined. It has no much larger one-base neighbor in the sample; base qualities were not kept.

The sequence joins TRBV10-3 to TRBJ2-1; there is no confident call for the D gene. The TCR originated in an adult in good health. The source material was peripheral blood, sampled on day 0 of AZD1222 vaccination. Here the CDR3 is given as CAISERADSYNEQFF. The nucleotide sequence is TGTGCCATCAGTGAGAGGGCGGATTCCTACAATGAGCAGTTCTTC.